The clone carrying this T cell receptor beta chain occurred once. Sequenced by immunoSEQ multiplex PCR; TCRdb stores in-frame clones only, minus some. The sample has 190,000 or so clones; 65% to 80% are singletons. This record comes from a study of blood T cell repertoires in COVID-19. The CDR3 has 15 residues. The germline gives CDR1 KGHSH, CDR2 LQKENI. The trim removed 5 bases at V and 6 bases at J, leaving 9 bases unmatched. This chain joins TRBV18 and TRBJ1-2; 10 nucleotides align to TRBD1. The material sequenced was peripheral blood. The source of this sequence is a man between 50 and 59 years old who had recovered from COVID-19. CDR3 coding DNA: TGTGCCAGCTCAACAACCGGACAGGGGGGCAATGGCTACACCTTC. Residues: CASSTTGQGGNGYTF.